Below are 32 T cell receptor beta chains sequenced from a single sample in a study of control samples from healthy donors and cancer patients. Profiled with immunoSEQ multiplex PCR; TCRdb holds only in-frame clones, not every one. The sample carries roughly 55,000 clones, roughly 95% recorded once. Sequencing used blood. The receptors derive from a young woman in good health.

The chain combines TRBV19 with TRBJ2-7; 13 nucleotides align to TRBD2. After removal of 4 bases from V and 7 bases from J, the junction contained 7 bases not matched to a gene. CDR1 and CDR2 (germline): LNHDA, SQIVND (reference sequence). There are 15 residues in the CDR3. The CDR3 coding sequence is TGTGCCAGTAGTAGTCCGGGACTAGCGGGGAGTGAGCAGTACTTC. This sequence encodes CASSSPGLAGSEQYF.

This chain links TRBV6-6 with TRBJ2-7, with a possible D match to TRBD2 (5 bases). Germline V gene data show CDR1 as MNHNY and CDR2 as SVGAGI (reference sequence). The CDR3 consists of 12 residues. V was clipped by 5 bases and J by 4 bases, with 9 bases between them. The CDR3 nucleotides are TGTGCCAGCAGTATGGACTTGTACGAGCAGTACTTC. As protein: CASSMDLYEQYF.

V gene TRBV19 combines with J gene TRBJ1-6; no clear D gene. CDR3 size: 14 residues. Germline-derived CDR1 and CDR2 are LNHDA and SQIVND (reference sequence). The ends were cut back, 3 bases at V and 4 bases at J, with 7 bases in the middle. CDR3 bases: TGTGCCAGTAGTATTGGCGGATATAATTCACCCCTCCACTTT. It yields the protein CASSIGGYNSPLHF.

This chain links TRBV7-5 with TRBJ1-5; the D call in the table, TRBD1, was not verified against the DNA. TRBV7-5 corresponds to a pseudogene. This CDR3 is built from 14 residues. CDR3 coding DNA: TGTGCCAGAAGCTTAGTGACAGGGTTTCAGCCCCAGCATTTT. Its translation: CARSLVTGFQPQHF.

This chain connects TRBV30 to TRBJ1-1; 9 bases are shared with TRBD1. The CDR3 totals 12 residues. CDR1 is GTSNPN and CDR2 is SVGIG in the germline V gene (reference sequence). The V and J ends lost 4 bases and 5 bases, in that order; junction bases with no gene match: 2. In nucleotides, the CDR3 is TGTGCCTGGACGGACAGGGGAACTGAAGCTTTCTTT. It is translated as CAWTDRGTEAFF. Full variable domain (remainder filled in from reference TRBV30 and TRBJ1-1): SQTIHQWPATLVQPVGSPLSLECTVEGTSNPNLYWYRQAAGRGLQLLFYSVGIGQISSEVPQNLSASRPQDRQFILSSKKLLLSDSGFYLCAWTDRGTEAFFGQGTRLTVV.

The rearrangement links TRBV29-1 to TRBJ2-5, with D perhaps given as TRBD1 or TRBD2 (6 bases each). Germline CDR1 and CDR2: SQVTM and ANQGSEA. V gave up 3 bases and J gave up 9 bases, with 20 bases separating them. The CDR3 covers 14 residues. Written as DNA, the CDR3 is TGCAGCGTTGAGTGGGCAGGGGCTAGGGAGGCCCAGTACTTC. Residues: CSVEWAGAREAQYF.

The chain couples TRBV27 to TRBJ1-2; 9 bases line up with TRBD1. Germline V lookup: CDR1 MNHEY, CDR2 SMNVEV (reference sequence). The CDR3 totals 16 residues. V lost 3 bases to trimming and J lost 5 bases; unmatched junction nucleotides: 10. The CDR3 region has the DNA TGTGCCAGCAGTTTTGGCGGACAGGGGCTTAGGTATGGCTACACCTTC. Its protein is CASSFGGQGLRYGYTF.

The chain couples TRBV19 to TRBJ1-2, with 8 bases that match TRBD1. V lost 8 bases to trimming and J lost 2 bases; unmatched junction nucleotides: 10. The CDR3 totals 15 residues. CDR1 and CDR2 from the germline V gene are LNHDA and SQIVND (reference sequence). The CDR3 here is CASWTGPLENYGYTF. Here the CDR3 DNA reads TGTGCCAGTTGGACAGGGCCACTCGAAAACTATGGCTACACCTTC.

The J gene is TRBJ2-3, the V gene TRBV27; D perhaps matches TRBD2 (6 bases). Germline-derived CDR1 and CDR2 are MNHEY and SMNVEV (reference sequence). V dropped 5 bases and J dropped 2 bases, with 23 bases sitting between them. This CDR3 region has 18 residues. The CDR3 region is CASSLAVRAGLSTDTQYF. The CDR3 DNA reads as TGTGCCAGCAGTCTCGCGGTCCGCGCGGGGCTCTCCACAGATACGCAGTATTTT.

This chain links TRBV12-3 or TRBV12-4 with TRBJ1-2; tentatively, D is TRBD1 (5 bases). The V gene lost 5 bases and the J gene lost 8 bases, with 15 bases spanning the gap. There are 13 residues in the CDR3. CDR3 sequence (DNA): TGTGCCAGCAGTCCGGGACCTATTAGGGGCTACACCTTC. It translates to CASSPGPIRGYTF.

The genes are TRBV4-1 and TRBJ2-1; 8 bases line up with TRBD2. The CDR3 consists of 14 residues. The germline CDR1 and CDR2 sequences are MGHRA and YSYEKL. V shed 3 bases, J shed 6 bases, and the junction held 4 bases outside the gene matches. CDR3 nucleotides: TGCGCCAGCAGCCACGTGACTAGCGCCAATGAGCAGTTCTTC. It yields the protein CASSHVTSANEQFF.

J is TRBJ2-7 and V is TRBV7-2; perhaps TRBD1 as D (6 bases). There are 14 residues in the CDR3. Looked up from germline, CDR1 is SGHTA and CDR2 is FQGNSA. Trimming left V 7 bases short and J 0 bases short, with 13 bases between. The CDR3 here is CASKRTASSYEQYF. CDR3 coding DNA: TGTGCCAGCAAAAGGACAGCGAGCTCCTACGAGCAGTACTTC.

The genes are TRBV24-1 and TRBJ2-1; TRBD2 aligns across 12 bases. Trimming removed 4 bases from V and 6 bases from J; junction bases left unmatched: 9. The CDR3 extends over 17 amino acids. Germline V CDR1 and CDR2: KGHDR, SFDVKD. CDR3 DNA sequence: TGTGCCACCAGTGACCCTATGACTAGCGGGGGAAGCAATGAGCAGTTCTTC. It translates to CATSDPMTSGGSNEQFF.

CDR3 in DNA: TGTGCCAGCAGCTCCGGACAGGGGCCCGGGGAGCTGTTTTTT. It specifies CASSSGQGPGELFF. The chain carries TRBV7-3 and TRBJ2-2; TRBD1 agrees at 9 bases. The CDR3 extends over 14 amino acids. The germline V gene has CDR1 SGHTA and CDR2 FQGTGA. The V and J ends lost 4 bases and 6 bases, in that order; junction bases with no gene match: 3.

J is TRBJ1-1 and V is TRBV5-1; 9 bases line up with TRBD1. V gave up 4 bases and J gave up 0 bases; unmatched junction bases: 7. Germline lookup yields CDR1 SGHRS and CDR2 YFSETQ. The CDR3 is 16 residues long. The CDR3 loop is CASSQVGQGMNTEAFF. The CDR3 nucleotides read TGCGCCAGCAGCCAAGTCGGACAGGGGATGAACACTGAAGCTTTCTTT. Using reference TRBV5-1 and TRBJ1-1 for the parts outside the CDR3, the full variable domain is KAGVTQTPRYLIKTRGQQVTLSCSPISGHRSVSWYQQTPGQGLQFLFEYFSETQRNKGNFPGRFSGRQFSNSRSEMNVSTLELGDSALYLCASSQVGQGMNTEAFFGQGTRLTVV.

The V gene is TRBV12-3 or TRBV12-4, the J gene TRBJ1-5, with D hard to call. The CDR3 is 13 amino acids. V dropped 3 bases and J dropped 4 bases, with 7 bases sitting between them. The chain's CDR3 is CASSLFPNQPQHF. The DNA for the CDR3 is TGTGCCAGCAGTTTGTTCCCAAATCAGCCCCAGCATTTT.

The chain links TRBV30 to TRBJ1-4; perhaps TRBD1 as D (5 bases). The CDR3 consists of 14 residues. CDR1 is GTSNPN and CDR2 is SVGIG in the germline V gene (reference sequence). V shed 1 base and J shed 8 bases, with 14 bases lying between them. CDR3: CAWSGRGGGEKLFF. DNA for the CDR3: TGTGCCTGGAGTGGACGGGGGGGAGGGGAAAAACTGTTTTTT.

The chain recombines TRBV5-1 with TRBJ1-6, with D perhaps matching TRBD1 (6 bases). Germline V gene lookup returns CDR1 SGHRS and CDR2 YFSETQ. CDR3 length: 15 amino acids. Trimming shortened V by 6 bases and J by 6 bases, and 16 bases separated the two germline ends. The CDR3 protein is CASTVEGGGNSPLHF. In DNA form, the CDR3 reads TGCGCCAGCACGGTCGAGGGGGGTGGTAATTCACCCCTCCACTTT.

The chain links TRBV28 to TRBJ2-5; D is undetermined. The CDR3 has 13 residues. The germline V gene encodes CDR1 MDHEN and CDR2 SYDVKM. Trimming took off 7 bases at V and 0 bases at J, with 9 bases between the two ends. CDR3 amino acids: CASKVQHQETQYF. The CDR3 nucleotides read TGTGCCAGCAAGGTACAGCACCAAGAGACCCAGTACTTC.

The rearrangement uses TRBV27 and TRBJ2-1; unclear D gene. V lost 4 bases and J 4 bases, leaving 5 bases between the germline ends. Germline V gene sequence: CDR1 MNHEY, CDR2 SMNVEV (reference sequence). The CDR3 sequence is 12 residues long. For the CDR3, the DNA is TGTGCCAGCAGTTCCCCATACAATGAGCAGTTCTTC. This codes for CASSSPYNEQFF.

The chain links TRBV4-3 to TRBJ1-2; 7 nucleotides match TRBD1. The V gene's germline CDR1 is LGHNA and CDR2 YSLEER. This CDR3 is 17 amino acids long. J lost 4 bases, V lost 0 bases, and 11 bases had no gene match. CDR3 amino acids: CASSQEGVTDRVYGYTF. CDR3 coding DNA: TGCGCCAGCAGCCAAGAAGGGGTAACCGACAGGGTCTATGGCTACACCTTC.

The chain employs TRBV7-9 and TRBJ2-7; D not certain. Trimming stripped 7 bases from V and 1 base from J, with 11 bases between. From germline, CDR1 is SEHNR and CDR2 FQNEAQ (reference sequence). CDR3 size: 13 residues. The CDR3 reads CASNPVASYEQYF. The CDR3 DNA sequence: TGTGCCAGCAACCCGGTGGCGTCCTACGAGCAGTACTTC. Supplemented by reference TRBV7-9 and TRBJ2-7, the full variable domain reads DTGVSQNPRHKITKRGQNVTFRCDPISEHNRLYWYRQTLGQGPEFLTYFQNEAQLEKSRLLSDRFSAERPKGSFSTLEIQRTEQGDSAMYLCASNPVASYEQYFGPGTRLTVT.

The chain has TRBV20-1 and TRBJ2-5; D perhaps matches TRBD2 (7 bases). Germline CDR1 is DFQATT and CDR2 is SNEGSKA (reference sequence). The V gene lost 3 bases and the J gene lost 1 base, with 12 bases spanning the gap. The CDR3 is 14 residues long. The CDR3 nucleotides read TGCAGTGCTAGTAGGGGGGGGGTCCAAGAGACCCAGTACTTC. Residues: CSASRGGVQETQYF.

This chain joins TRBV25-1 and TRBJ2-1; TRBD2 matches 12 bases. The CDR3 totals 17 residues. With 1 base clipped from V and 7 bases from J, the junction kept 8 bases outside the gene matches. The germline V gene has CDR1 MGHDK and CDR2 SYGVNS. CDR3 coding DNA: TGTGCCAGCAGTGAATGGGCTAGCGGGGGGGCTCGGAATGAGCAGTTCTTC. Translated: CASSEWASGGARNEQFF.

The chain employs TRBV2 and TRBJ2-7, with 9 bases lining up with TRBD1. Germline V CDR1 and CDR2: SNHLY, FYNNEI. This CDR3 has 14 residues. V lost 6 bases and J lost 2; bases outside the gene matches: 5. As DNA, the CDR3 is TGTGCCAGCAGGATGACAGGGGGGGCCTACGAGCAGTACTTC. Its protein product is CASRMTGGAYEQYF. The whole variable domain, remainder taken from reference TRBV2 and TRBJ2-7, is EPEVTQTPSHQVTQMGQEVILRCVPISNHLYFYWYRQILGQKVEFLVSFYNNEISEKSEIFDDQFSVERPDGSNFTLKIRSTKLEDSAMYFCASRMTGGAYEQYFGPGTRLTVT.

The J gene is TRBJ2-7, the V gene TRBV2, with 8 bases matching TRBD1. CDR1 SNHLY and CDR2 FYNNEI come from the germline V gene. CDR3 length: 15 amino acids. V trimming: 4 bases; J trimming: 12 bases; junction bases outside the gene matches: 17. CDR3: CASSVEDRGTAQSYF. In DNA, the CDR3 is TGTGCCAGCAGTGTAGAAGACAGGGGTACCGCACAGTCGTACTTC.

The genes are TRBV5-5 and TRBJ2-3; D tentatively fits TRBD1 or TRBD2 (5 bases each). Germline CDR1 and CDR2: SGHKS and YYEKEE (reference sequence). Between the trimmed V and J ends, which lost 0 bases and 2 bases, there was a span of 16 bases. This CDR3 is built from 17 residues. DNA of the CDR3: TGTGCCAGCAGCTTGGCGAGGGGCGGAGGACTCACAGATACGCAGTATTTT. Translation gives CASSLARGGGLTDTQYF.

The rearrangement links TRBV19 to TRBJ1-2; no clear D gene. Germline-derived CDR1 and CDR2 are LNHDA and SQIVND (reference sequence). This CDR3 is 13 amino acids long. Trimming took 3 bases from V and 7 from J, leaving 12 bases between them. CDR3 sequence: CASSILGSVGYTF. In DNA form, the CDR3 reads TGTGCCAGTAGTATTCTCGGAAGCGTTGGCTACACCTTC.

Here the CDR3 reads CASSGSDSLDGYTF. In DNA form, the CDR3 reads TGTGCCAGCAGTGGGTCCGACAGCTTAGATGGCTACACCTTC. V usage is TRBV28 and J usage is TRBJ1-2; the D gene is possibly TRBD1 (5 bases). Germline V gene lookup returns CDR1 MDHEN and CDR2 SYDVKM. V was pared by 5 bases and J by 6 bases, with 16 bases between. The CDR3 has 14 amino acids.

J is TRBJ1-4 and V is TRBV5-6, with D possibly TRBD1 on 6 matching bases. CDR1 and CDR2 from the germline V gene are SGHDT and YYEEEE. The CDR3 has 15 amino acids. Trimming cost V 4 bases and J 8 bases, with 18 bases left between them. CDR3 bases: TGTGCCAGCAGCCTGGCGAAAGGGGGTTTAGAAAAACTGTTTTTT. It codes for CASSLAKGGLEKLFF.

The CDR3 DNA is TGTGCCAGCAGCCTATCGGATATGGCCCAGCATTTT. This gives the protein CASSLSDMAQHF. The V and J genes are TRBV12-3 or TRBV12-4 and TRBJ1-5; D ambiguous. The CDR3 length is 12 residues. V lost 6 bases and J lost 11, with 14 bases in between.

V usage is TRBV28 and J usage is TRBJ2-5; weak D call: TRBD2 (5 bases). The CDR3 extends over 15 amino acids. Per germline, CDR1 MDHEN and CDR2 SYDVKM. Trimming pared 4 bases from V and 9 bases from J, leaving 21 bases between. The CDR3 nucleotides read TGTGCCAGCAGTTCCCCCGGTGACTACCTGAGGGCCCAGTACTTC. Its translation: CASSSPGDYLRAQYF.